A selection of T cell receptor beta chains follows, all from one sample in a study of identical twins. TCRdb re-called the 5' RACE reads with MiXCR, one entry per CDR3 protein. Of around 650,000 distinct CDR3 sequences detected, about 7% appear once; the ten largest clones hold approximately 1.5%. These data also featured in a second study, about yellow fever vaccine responses in identical twins.

Sequenced: PBMCs. Source of these receptors: a woman under 30 in good health. The CDR3 runs from the conserved cysteine through the conserved F or W. Fields, in order: J gene, V gene, D gene, clone size, CDR3 DNA, CDR3 protein. The D gene is left open where the match is weak. Not all rows give a size; the values are once, few, many and, for expanded clones, a class.

j_gene: TRBJ2-1
v_gene: TRBV5-1
d_gene: TRBD2
abundance: few
CDR3nt: TGCGCCAGCAGCGGCGTACTAGCGGGAGATAATGAGCAGTTCTTC
CDR3aa: CASSGVLAGDNEQFF

j_gene: TRBJ1-1
v_gene: TRBV6-1
d_gene: -
abundance: many
CDR3nt: TGTGCCAGCAGTGGCGACACAGGGAAGGTGATGAACACTGAAGCTTTCTTT
CDR3aa: CASSGDTGKVMNTEAFF

j_gene: TRBJ1-5
v_gene: TRBV12-3/TRBV12-4
d_gene: TRBD1
abundance: many
CDR3nt: TGTGCCAGCAGTCGCGGACAGGGTGTTCAGCCCCAGCATTTT
CDR3aa: CASSRGQGVQPQHF

j_gene: TRBJ1-1
v_gene: TRBV12-3/TRBV12-4
d_gene: -
abundance: many
CDR3nt: TGTGCCAGCAGTTCCGGGACACCTGTCTCGAACACTGAAGCTTTCTTT
CDR3aa: CASSSGTPVSNTEAFF

j_gene: TRBJ2-3
v_gene: TRBV12-3/TRBV12-4
d_gene: -
abundance: many
CDR3nt: TGTGCCAGCAGTTTAATGACAGTTCGCACAGATACGCAGTATTTT
CDR3aa: CASSLMTVRTDTQYF

j_gene: TRBJ2-7
v_gene: TRBV6-1
d_gene: TRBD2
abundance: many
CDR3nt: TGTGCCAGCAGCAGACTAGCCACAACCTACGAGCAGTACTTC
CDR3aa: CASSRLATTYEQYF

j_gene: TRBJ2-1
v_gene: TRBV20-1
d_gene: TRBD2
abundance: many
CDR3nt: TGCAGTGCCCCCGGGACTAGCGTCTACAATGAGCAGTTCTTC
CDR3aa: CSAPGTSVYNEQFF

j_gene: TRBJ2-2
v_gene: TRBV7-2
d_gene: -
abundance: -
CDR3nt: TGTGCCAGCAGCCACTGGGGTTCGAACACCGGGGAGCTGTTTTTT
CDR3aa: CASSHWGSNTGELFF

j_gene: TRBJ2-5
v_gene: TRBV20-1
d_gene: -
abundance: few
CDR3nt: TGCAGTGCTAGACGTGAGGAGTCCCAGTACTTC
CDR3aa: CSARREESQYF

j_gene: TRBJ1-1
v_gene: TRBV5-1
d_gene: -
abundance: -
CDR3nt: TGCGCCAGCAGCTTCCAAGCCCAGAACACTGAAGCTTTCTTT
CDR3aa: CASSFQAQNTEAFF

j_gene: TRBJ2-7
v_gene: TRBV7-9
d_gene: -
abundance: many
CDR3nt: TGTGCCAGCACAGGGGGGAGCTCCTACGAGCAGTACTTC
CDR3aa: CASTGGSSYEQYF

j_gene: TRBJ2-3
v_gene: TRBV21-1
d_gene: -
abundance: many
CDR3nt: TGTGCCAGCAGCAAAACGGGACAGCGGGGTTTCGCAGATACGCAGTATTTT
CDR3aa: CASSKTGQRGFADTQYF